The TCR beta chain described here comes from a study of PD-L1 blockade in urothelial cancer. Time point noted: peripheral blood 6 weeks after treatment start. The CDR3 is 15 residues long. Trimming at V came to 2 bases and at J to 0 bases, leaving 3 bases not matched to a gene. CDR1 and CDR2 (germline): MNHEY, SMNVEV (reference sequence). Clones were sequenced by immunoSEQ multiplex PCR, and TCRdb holds only the in-frame ones, with some missing. The sample has 30,000 to 45,000 clones; 84% are singletons. The chain recombines TRBV27 with TRBJ1-1; TRBD1 agrees at 7 bases. This TCR came from a man in his forties with urothelial cancer. Specimen: PBMCs, collected around atezolizumab (anti-PD-L1) treatment. CDR3 loop: CASSLIQGMNTEAFF. Here the CDR3 DNA reads TGTGCCAGCAGTTTAATACAGGGGATGAACACTGAAGCTTTCTTT.